Listed below are T cell receptor beta chains from one sample, sequenced in a study of blood T cells in healthy people across ages. TCRdb ran MiXCR on the 5' RACE reads and lists one entry per CDR3 protein. The sample has 1,500,000 or so distinct CDR3 sequences, 59% seen once; the top ten hold under 8.5%. The sample was blood. These receptors all come from a man younger than 30 in good health. Each CDR3 is given with its conserved first and last residue. A clone size is listed for some rows: how often the clone was seen (once, few, many), or a class if it is expanded.

>16|NA|TRBV11-2|TRBJ2-7
CASSFGRRDPSYEQYF
>16|NA|TRBV7-9|TRBJ1-2
CASTQTGVPTNYGYTF
>15|few|TRBV7-9|TRBJ2-7
CASSSPGTSGYEQYF
>17|NA|TRBV11-2|NA
CASSSFRVYTPTDEQYF
>16|NA|TRBV27|TRBJ2-3
CASSPTSGMATDTQYF
>18|NA|TRBV10-3|TRBJ2-1
CASGLGGGYLSSYNEQFF
>17|NA|TRBV3-1|TRBJ2-5
CASSPSWTSGGVETQYF
>15|many|TRBV20-1|TRBJ2-5
CSATRRGWEAETQYF
>14|few|TRBV4-1|TRBJ2-7
CASSPGGGVNEQYF
>13|few|TRBV11-1|TRBJ2-7
CASSLEGRAEQYF
>14|once|TRBV6-2/TRBV6-3|TRBJ2-1
CAIGTSGFYNEQFF
>15|NA|TRBV6-5|TRBJ1-1
CASSYRSGSITEAFF
>14|NA|TRBV10-3|TRBJ1-1
CAIQLGARGTEAFF
>13|NA|TRBV12-3/TRBV12-4|TRBJ1-5
CASSLLGDQPQHF
>16|few|TRBV3-1|TRBJ2-3
CASSPVLTSGSLTQYF
>14|NA|TRBV27|TRBJ2-7
CASSLFDSSYEQYF
>15|NA|TRBV6-5|TRBJ2-1
CASRLREEGYNEQFF